Below, 9 T cell receptor beta chains from the same sample are listed, as sequenced in a study of shared clonotypes between healthy human individuals (TCRdb year 2020). CD8 naive samples were CD45RO-negative cells positively selected for CCR7, giving a CD45RA+CCR7+ population that excluded TemRA cells. Receptor libraries were prepared by the immunoSEQ multiplex PCR assay. TCRdb carries this immuneACCESS record with in-frame sequences only. Its versions omit some clonotypes, under half of them owing to an unresolved V gene in the studies checked, with the rest unexplained. The sample table lists about 2 million clones, about 95% of them with a count of one. The ten largest clones add up to 1.2% of the sample. The sample taken for sequencing was naive CD8+ T cells sorted from blood. In light of the paper, this sample's cell subset or site label describes: CD45RA+CCR7+. These receptors originate from a young man in good health.

The chain recombines TRBV19 with TRBJ2-2; TRBD1 aligns across 8 bases. Losses at the gene ends were 7 bases for V and 3 bases for J; bases not matched to a gene: 4. From germline, CDR1 is LNHDA and CDR2 SQIVND (reference sequence). The CDR3 spans 14 residues. The CDR3 DNA reads as TGTGCCAGTAAACTGGACAGGGACACCGGGGAGCTGTTTTTT. Protein sequence: CASKLDRDTGELFF. The full variable domain, in which reference TRBV19 and TRBJ2-2 provide the parts outside the CDR3, is DGGITQSPKYLFRKEGQNVTLSCEQNLNHDAMYWYRQDPGQGLRLIYYSQIVNDFQKGDIAEGYSVSREKKESFPLTVTSAQKNPTAFYLCASKLDRDTGELFFGEGSRLTVL.

This sequence joins TRBV9 and TRBJ1-2; D not resolved. Trimming left V 1 base short and J 5 bases short, with 9 bases between. This CDR3 contains 13 residues. CDR1 is SGDLS and CDR2 is YYNGEE in the germline V gene. The CDR3 bases are TGTGCCAGCAGCGTAAGTTCAAGTTATGGCTACACCTTC. Protein product: CASSVSSSYGYTF.

The chain links TRBV7-9 to TRBJ2-1, with D possibly being TRBD1 or TRBD2 (5 bases each). CDR1 is SEHNR, CDR2 FQNEAQ, per germline (reference sequence). V lost 5 bases and J 2 bases, leaving 13 bases between the germline ends. CDR3 length: 15 amino acids. The CDR3 sequence is CASSVGTSPYNEQFF. In DNA, the CDR3 is TGTGCCAGCAGCGTCGGGACCTCCCCCTACAATGAGCAGTTCTTC. Looking up the rest from reference TRBV7-9 and TRBJ2-1 gives the full variable domain: DTGVSQNPRHKITKRGQNVTFRCDPISEHNRLYWYRQTLGQGPEFLTYFQNEAQLEKSRLLSDRFSAERPKGSFSTLEIQRTEQGDSAMYLCASSVGTSPYNEQFFGPGTRLTVL.

The chain couples TRBV7-8 to TRBJ1-1; tentatively, D is TRBD1 (5 bases). CDR3 length equals 12 residues. The V gene's germline CDR1 is SGHVS and CDR2 FQNEAQ. Trimming took off 6 bases at V and 13 bases at J, with 18 bases between the two ends. The CDR3: CASSQDRASDFF. The CDR3 DNA sequence: TGTGCCAGCAGTCAAGACAGAGCCAGTGATTTCTTT.

This chain connects TRBV10-3 to TRBJ2-1, with 9 bases aligning to TRBD2. The CDR3 has 16 amino acids. V lost 6 bases, J lost 5 bases, and 11 bases stayed unmatched. CDR1 and CDR2 (germline): ENHRY, SYGVKD. This chain's CDR3 is CAISGNRLAVNNEQFF. The CDR3 nucleotides read TGTGCCATCAGCGGAAATCGACTAGCGGTTAACAATGAGCAGTTCTTC.

The chain joins TRBV7-9 to TRBJ1-2; the D is unclear. The CDR3 extends over 13 amino acids. CDR1 is SEHNR, CDR2 FQNEAQ, per germline (reference sequence). V lost 1 base and J 5 bases, leaving 8 bases between the germline ends. The CDR3 sequence is CASSLERSYGYTF. The CDR3 coding sequence is TGTGCCAGCAGCTTAGAAAGGTCGTATGGCTACACCTTC.

On this clone: This same CDR3 is encoded by further DNA sequences in the sample. The chain couples TRBV2 to TRBJ1-2; weak D call: TRBD1 (6 bases). Germline CDR1 SNHLY, CDR2 FYNNEI. The V gene lost 3 bases and the J gene lost 5 bases, with 10 bases spanning the gap. This CDR3 is 13 amino acids long. The CDR3 spells CASSDQGLYGYTF. The CDR3 DNA is TGTGCCAGCAGTGACCAGGGGCTATATGGCTACACCTTC.

This chain links TRBV12-5 with TRBJ2-1, with D unresolved. V was pared by 5 bases and J by 8 bases, with 7 bases between. Germline CDR1 and CDR2: LGHNT and FRNRAP. The CDR3 extends over 11 amino acids. CDR3 DNA sequence: TGTGCTAGTGGTGGGATTGATGAGCAGTTCTTC. Its translation: CASGGIDEQFF.

J is TRBJ2-3 and V is TRBV30, with 9 positions matching TRBD2. CDR3 length: 15 residues. Germline CDR1 and CDR2: GTSNPN and SVGIG (reference sequence). Trimming took 6 bases from V and 4 from J; bases not matched to a gene: 11. CDR3 residues: CACSIAGEGPDTQYF. In DNA form, the CDR3 reads TGTGCCTGTTCTATAGCGGGAGAGGGCCCAGATACGCAGTATTTT.